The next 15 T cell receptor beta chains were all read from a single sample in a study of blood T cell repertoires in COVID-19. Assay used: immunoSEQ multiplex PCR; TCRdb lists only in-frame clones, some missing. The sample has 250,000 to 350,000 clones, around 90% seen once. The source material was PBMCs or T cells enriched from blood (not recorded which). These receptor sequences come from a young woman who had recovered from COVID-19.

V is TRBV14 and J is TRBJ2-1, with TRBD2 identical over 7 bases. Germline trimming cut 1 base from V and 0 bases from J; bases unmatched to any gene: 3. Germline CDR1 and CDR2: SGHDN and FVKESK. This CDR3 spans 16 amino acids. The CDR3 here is CASSQARGSSYNEQFF. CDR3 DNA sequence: TGTGCCAGCAGCCAAGCTCGCGGGAGCTCCTACAATGAGCAGTTCTTC.

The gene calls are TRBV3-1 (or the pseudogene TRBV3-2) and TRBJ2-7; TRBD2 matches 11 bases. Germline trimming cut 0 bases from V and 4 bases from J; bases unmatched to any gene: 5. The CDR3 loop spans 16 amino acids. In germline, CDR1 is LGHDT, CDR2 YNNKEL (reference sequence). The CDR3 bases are TGTGCCAGCAGCCAAGACAATCTAGCGGGGGGTTACGAGCAGTACTTC. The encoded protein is CASSQDNLAGGYEQYF.

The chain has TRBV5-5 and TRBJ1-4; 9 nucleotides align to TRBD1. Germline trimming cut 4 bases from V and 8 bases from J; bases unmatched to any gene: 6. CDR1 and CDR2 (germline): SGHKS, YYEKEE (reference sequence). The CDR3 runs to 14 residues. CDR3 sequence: CASSLGQGQEKLFF. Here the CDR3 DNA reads TGTGCCAGCAGCCTGGGACAGGGTCAGGAAAAACTGTTTTTT.

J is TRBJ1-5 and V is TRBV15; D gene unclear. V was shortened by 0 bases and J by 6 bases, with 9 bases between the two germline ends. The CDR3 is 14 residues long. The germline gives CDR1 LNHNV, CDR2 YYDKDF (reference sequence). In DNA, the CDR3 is TGTGCCACCAGCAGAGATAAGGCGGGTCAGCCCCAGCATTTT. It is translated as CATSRDKAGQPQHF.

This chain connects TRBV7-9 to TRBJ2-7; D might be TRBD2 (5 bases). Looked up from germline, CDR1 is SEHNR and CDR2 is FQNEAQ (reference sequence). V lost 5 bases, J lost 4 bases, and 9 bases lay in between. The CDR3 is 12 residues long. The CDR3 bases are TGTGCCAGCAGCGCTAGCTTATACGAGCAGTACTTC. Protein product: CASSASLYEQYF.

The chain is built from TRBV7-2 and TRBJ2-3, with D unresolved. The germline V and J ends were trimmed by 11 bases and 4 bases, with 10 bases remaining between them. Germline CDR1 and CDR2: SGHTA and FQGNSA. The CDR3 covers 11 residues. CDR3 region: CASSRADTQYF. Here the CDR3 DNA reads TGTGCCTCGAGCCGCGCAGATACGCAGTATTTT.

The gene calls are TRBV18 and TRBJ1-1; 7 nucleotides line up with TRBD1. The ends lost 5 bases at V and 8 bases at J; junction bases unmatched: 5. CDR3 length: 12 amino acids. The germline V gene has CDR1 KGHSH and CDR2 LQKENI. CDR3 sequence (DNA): TGTGCCAGCTCAGCCGGGACAGACGAAGCTTTCTTT. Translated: CASSAGTDEAFF.

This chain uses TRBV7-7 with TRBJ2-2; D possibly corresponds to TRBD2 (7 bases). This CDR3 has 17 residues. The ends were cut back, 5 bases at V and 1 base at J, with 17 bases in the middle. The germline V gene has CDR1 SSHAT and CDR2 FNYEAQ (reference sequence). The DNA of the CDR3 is TGTGCCAGCAGCCGAGAGCCGGGGGGCCAGAACACCGGGGAGCTGTTTTTT. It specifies CASSREPGGQNTGELFF.

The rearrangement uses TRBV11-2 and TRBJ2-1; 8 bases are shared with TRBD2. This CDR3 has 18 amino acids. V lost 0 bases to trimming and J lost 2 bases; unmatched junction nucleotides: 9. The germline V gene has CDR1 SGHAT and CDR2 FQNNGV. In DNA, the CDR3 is TGTGCCAGCAGCTTAGATAGGTCGGGGGGGCGTCCCTACAATGAGCAGTTCTTC. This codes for CASSLDRSGGRPYNEQFF.

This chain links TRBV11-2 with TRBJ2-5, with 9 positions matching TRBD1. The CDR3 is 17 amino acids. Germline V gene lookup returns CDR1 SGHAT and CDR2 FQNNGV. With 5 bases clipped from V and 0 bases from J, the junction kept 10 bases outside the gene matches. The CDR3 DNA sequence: TGTGCCAGCAGCCTCACGGGGACAGGGAAGTACCAAGAGACCCAGTACTTC. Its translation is CASSLTGTGKYQETQYF.

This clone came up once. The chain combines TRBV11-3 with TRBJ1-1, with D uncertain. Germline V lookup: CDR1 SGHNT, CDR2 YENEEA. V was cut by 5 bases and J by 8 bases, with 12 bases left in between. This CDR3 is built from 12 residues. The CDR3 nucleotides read TGTGCCAGCAGCCTGAGAAAGCAAGAAGCTTTCTTT. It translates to CASSLRKQEAFF.

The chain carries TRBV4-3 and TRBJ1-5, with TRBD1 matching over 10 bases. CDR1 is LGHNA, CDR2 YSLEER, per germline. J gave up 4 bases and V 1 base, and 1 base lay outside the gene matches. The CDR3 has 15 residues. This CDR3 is CASSQGQGANQPQHF. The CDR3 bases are TGCGCCAGCAGCCAAGGACAGGGGGCGAATCAGCCCCAGCATTTT.

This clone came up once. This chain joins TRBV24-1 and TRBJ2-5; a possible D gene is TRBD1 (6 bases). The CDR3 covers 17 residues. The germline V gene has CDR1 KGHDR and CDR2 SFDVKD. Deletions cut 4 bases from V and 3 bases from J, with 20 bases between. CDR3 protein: CATSDTTQGHPEETQYF. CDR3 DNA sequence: TGTGCCACCAGTGACACCACCCAGGGACACCCGGAAGAGACCCAGTACTTC.

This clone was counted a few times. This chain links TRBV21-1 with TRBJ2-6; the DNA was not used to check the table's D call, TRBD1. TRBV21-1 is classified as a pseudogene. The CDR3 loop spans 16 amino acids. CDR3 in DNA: TGTGCCAGATCCCGGGACAGGGGGCCAGGGGCCAACGTCCTGACTTTC. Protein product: CARSRDRGPGANVLTF.

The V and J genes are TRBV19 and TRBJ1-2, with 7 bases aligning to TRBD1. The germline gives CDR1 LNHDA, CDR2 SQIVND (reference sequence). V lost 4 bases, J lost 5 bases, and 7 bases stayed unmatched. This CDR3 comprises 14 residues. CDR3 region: CASSRGTEDYGYTF. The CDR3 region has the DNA TGTGCCAGTAGTAGGGGGACAGAGGATTATGGCTACACCTTC.